The entry that follows covers one TCR beta chain sequence. The record originates from a study of T cell changes during pregnancy in multiple sclerosis. The CDR3 totals 14 residues. From germline, CDR1 is MNHEY and CDR2 SVGAGI. V lost 2 bases and J 6 bases, leaving 14 bases between the germline ends. Assay used: immunoSEQ multiplex PCR; TCRdb lists only in-frame clones, some missing. In the table there are 35,000 to 45,000 clones, around 90% of which are singletons. The chain combines TRBV6-5 with TRBJ2-7; D may be TRBD1 (8 bases). This sequence was found in a female donor in good health, enrolled as a control in a pregnancy study. Source: CD4+ T cells from peripheral blood mononuclear cells, taken in the second trimester of pregnancy. In DNA, the CDR3 is TGTGCCAGCAGTTACGACAGGGGAGGGGTCGAGCAGTACTTC. The encoded protein is CASSYDRGGVEQYF.